This T cell receptor (beta chain) is drawn from a study of cytomegalovirus exposure and HLA in healthy donors. The CDR3 is 14 residues long. Per germline, CDR1 SGHTA and CDR2 FQGNSA. The ends lost 5 bases at V and 6 bases at J; junction bases unmatched: 8. It was with 60 Vbeta and 13 Jbeta primers that the PCR ran. Sequencing was performed with immunoSEQ multiplex PCR; in TCRdb, only in-frame clones are kept and a portion is missing. The profile shows around 140,000 clones, 70% to 85% of them singletons. The TCR sequence derives from a woman in her sixties or seventies in good health and CMV-seropositive. The genes are TRBV7-2 and TRBJ2-5; 8 bases line up with TRBD1. Sequencing input: PBMCs. The CDR3 nucleotides read TGTGCCAGCAGCAGCGACAGGGGCCATCAGACCCAGTACTTC. Its translation is CASSSDRGHQTQYF.